The following is a T cell receptor beta chain sequence with its context. Its matching antigen is unknown. The record originates from a study of graft-versus-host responses after intestinal transplantation. At the level of the study: Recipients underwent multivisceral, liver-intestinal, or isolated intestinal transplants. Regarding the study as a whole: Recipient marrow showed GvH clones, some seen first in ileum or blood. Association was observed between peak circulating GvH clone levels and early post-transplant HvG declines.

Sequencing used immunoSEQ multiplex PCR; TCRdb keeps in-frame clones, though not all of them. The sample carries under 100,000 clones, approximately 92% recorded once. Per germline, CDR1 MNHNY and CDR2 SVGAGI (reference sequence). V was trimmed by 6 bases and J by 5 bases, leaving 11 bases between them. The CDR3 loop spans 12 amino acids. This TCR derives from a human patient who received an intestinal transplant, so some T cells may come from the graft donor. This chain joins TRBV6-6 and TRBJ2-7; D not resolved. The sequences come from PBMCs, collected 453 days after intestinal transplant. CDR3 in amino acids: CASRWGNDEQYF. CDR3 in DNA: TGTGCCAGCAGATGGGGTAACGACGAGCAGTACTTC.